These 8 T cell receptor beta chains were all obtained from the same sample, sequenced in a study of blood T cell repertoires in COVID-19. Sequencing was performed with immunoSEQ multiplex PCR; in TCRdb, only in-frame clones are kept and a portion is missing. Among around 320,000 clones listed, roughly 90% were seen once. Sequencing was done on a sample of PBMCs or T cells enriched from blood (not recorded which). The source is a woman between 25 and 40 years old who had been exposed to COVID-19.

V usage is TRBV7-2 and J usage is TRBJ1-2, with D possibly TRBD1 on 5 matching bases. Trimming left V 0 bases short and J 2 bases short, with 10 bases between. CDR1 SGHTA and CDR2 FQGNSA come from the germline V gene. This CDR3 has 15 residues. CDR3 sequence reads: CASSLAHGGNYGYTF. In DNA, the CDR3 is TGTGCCAGCAGCTTAGCGCATGGGGGGAACTATGGCTACACCTTC.

The chain carries TRBV19 and TRBJ1-2; 9 nucleotides match TRBD1. The CDR3 is made up of 14 amino acids. Per germline, CDR1 LNHDA and CDR2 SQIVND (reference sequence). The V gene end was trimmed by 7 bases and the J gene end by 4 bases; junction bases not matched to a gene: 7. Here the CDR3 reads CASTSGQGVYGYTF. The CDR3 region has the DNA TGTGCCAGTACCTCGGGACAGGGAGTCTATGGCTACACCTTC.

This clone was seen a handful of times. V is TRBV12-3 or TRBV12-4 and J is TRBJ2-7; a possible D gene is TRBD2 (5 bases). This CDR3 has 11 amino acids. The ends were cut back, 4 bases at V and 7 bases at J, with 8 bases in the middle. CDR3 residues: CASSSEREQYF. The CDR3 bases are TGTGCCAGCAGTTCAGAGCGGGAGCAGTACTTC.

The chain uses TRBV7-9 and TRBJ2-7; 13 bases agree with TRBD2. The germline gives CDR1 SEHNR, CDR2 FQNEAQ (reference sequence). There are 16 residues in the CDR3. Trimming cost V 1 base and J 4 bases; bases outside gene matches: 4. CDR3 protein: CASSLGTSGGAYEQYF. CDR3 sequence (DNA): TGTGCCAGCAGCTTAGGGACTAGCGGGGGAGCGTACGAGCAGTACTTC.

This clone came up once. The J gene is TRBJ1-4, the V gene TRBV7-9, with D hard to call. The CDR3 has 14 residues. The germline V gene has CDR1 SEHNR and CDR2 FQNEAQ (reference sequence). Trimming took 4 bases from V and 13 from J, leaving 19 bases between them. CDR3 sequence: CASSSFPGTTTLFF. CDR3 bases: TGTGCCAGCAGCTCCTTCCCTGGCACTACGACACTGTTTTTT.

V usage is TRBV5-5 and J usage is TRBJ2-7; 9 positions agree with TRBD1. Per germline, CDR1 SGHKS and CDR2 YYEKEE (reference sequence). The CDR3 totals 16 residues. With 3 bases clipped from V and 1 base from J, the junction kept 8 bases outside the gene matches. CDR3 nucleotides: TGTGCCAGCAGCTCACCCGGGACAGGGAGGTCCTACGAGCAGTACTTC. Protein: CASSSPGTGRSYEQYF.

This chain joins TRBV5-8 and TRBJ1-5; 7 bases line up with TRBD1. Trimming at V came to 0 bases and at J to 1 base, leaving 1 base not matched to a gene. Germline V gene data show CDR1 as SGHTS and CDR2 as YDEGEE. The CDR3 loop spans 15 amino acids. The DNA for the CDR3 is TGTGCCAGCAGCTTGGAGGGGGCCAGCAATCAGCCCCAGCATTTT. Encoded protein: CASSLEGASNQPQHF. The full variable domain, completed using reference TRBV5-8 and TRBJ1-5, is EAGVTQSPTHLIKTRGQQATLRCSPISGHTSVYWYQQALGLGLQFLLWYDEGEERNRGNFPPRFSGRQFPNYSSELNVNALELEDSALYLCASSLEGASNQPQHFGDGTRLSIL.

As regards this clone: This sample includes further DNA sequences coding for the same CDR3. V usage is TRBV3-1 (or the pseudogene TRBV3-2) and J usage is TRBJ2-7; D is possibly TRBD1 (5 bases). CDR3 length: 13 residues. Germline CDR1 is LGHDT and CDR2 is YNNKEL (reference sequence). V was shortened by 1 base and J by 4 bases, with 8 bases between the two germline ends. The CDR3 DNA reads TGTGCCAGCAGCCAAGGAAGGGGATACGAGCAGTACTTC. Protein: CASSQGRGYEQYF.